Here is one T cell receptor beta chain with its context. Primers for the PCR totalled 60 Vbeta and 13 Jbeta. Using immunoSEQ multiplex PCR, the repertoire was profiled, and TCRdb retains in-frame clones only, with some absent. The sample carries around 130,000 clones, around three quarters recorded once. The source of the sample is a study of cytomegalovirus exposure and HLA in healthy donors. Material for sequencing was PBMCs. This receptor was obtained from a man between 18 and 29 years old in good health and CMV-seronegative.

The CDR3 loop reads CASNRGSIDTQYF. DNA for the CDR3: TGTGCCAGCAACAGGGGGTCCATAGATACGCAGTATTTT. The chain is built from TRBV28 and TRBJ2-3, with 8 bases that match TRBD1. The CDR3 has 13 residues. After removal of 7 bases from V and 5 bases from J, the junction contained 5 bases not matched to a gene. The germline CDR1 and CDR2 sequences are MDHEN and SYDVKM. Full variable domain (remainder filled in from reference TRBV28 and TRBJ2-3): DVKVTQSSRYLVKRTGEKVFLECVQDMDHENMFWYRQDPGLGLRLIYFSYDVKMKEKGDIPEGYSVSREKKERFSLILESASTNQTSMYLCASNRGSIDTQYFGPGTRLTVL.